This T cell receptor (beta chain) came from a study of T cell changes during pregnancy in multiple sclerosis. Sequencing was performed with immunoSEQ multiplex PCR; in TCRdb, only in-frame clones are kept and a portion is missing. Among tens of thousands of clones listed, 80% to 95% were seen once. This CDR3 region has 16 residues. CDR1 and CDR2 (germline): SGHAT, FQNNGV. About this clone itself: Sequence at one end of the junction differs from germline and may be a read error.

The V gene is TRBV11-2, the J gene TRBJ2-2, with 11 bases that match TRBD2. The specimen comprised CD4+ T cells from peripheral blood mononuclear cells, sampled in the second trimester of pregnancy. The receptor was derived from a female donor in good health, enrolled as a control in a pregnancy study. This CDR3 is CASSPTSGANIGELFF. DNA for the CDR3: TGTGCCAGCAGCCCGACTAGCGGGGCGAACATCGGGGAGCTGTTTTTT.